The 17 T cell receptor beta chains presented below share a single source sample, sequenced in a study of blood T cell repertoires in COVID-19. The table came from immunoSEQ multiplex PCR; TCRdb's copy has only in-frame clones and leaves some out. Counted here are approximately 94,000 clones, more than 65% occurring once; the ten biggest clones make up around 25%. Source material: peripheral blood. These receptors all stem from a man in his 60s with acute or convalescent COVID-19.

The chain recombines TRBV11-1 with TRBJ2-1; D may be TRBD2 (7 bases). This CDR3 region has 14 residues. Germline-derived CDR1 and CDR2 are SGHAT and FQDESV (reference sequence). Deletions cut 5 bases from V and 7 bases from J, with 15 bases between. CDR3 region: CASSGWGGRNEQFF. In DNA, the CDR3 is TGTGCCAGCAGCGGCTGGGGGGGCCGGAATGAGCAGTTCTTC.

The chain carries TRBV6-5 and TRBJ1-6; TRBD1 agrees at 7 bases. The CDR3 is 15 amino acids. CDR1 is MNHEY and CDR2 is SVGAGI in the germline V gene. The junction had 8 bases not matched to a gene; V was cut back by 5 bases and J by 7 bases. DNA for the CDR3: TGTGCCAGCAGTCGTCGACAGGGTGGGAATTCACCCCTCCACTTT. This translates into CASSRRQGGNSPLHF.

The chain recombines TRBV3-1 (or the pseudogene TRBV3-2) with TRBJ1-1, with no clear D. Germline V gene lookup returns CDR1 LGHDT and CDR2 YNNKEL (reference sequence). The CDR3 extends over 13 amino acids. The ends were cut back, 5 bases at V and 1 base at J, with 8 bases in the middle. Written as DNA, the CDR3 is TGTGCCAGCAGCTCCCGGGGGAACACTGAAGCTTTCTTT. This encodes CASSSRGNTEAFF.

This chain connects TRBV2 to TRBJ1-2, with no clear D. V lost 0 bases, J lost 8 bases, and 10 bases lay in between. Per germline, CDR1 SNHLY and CDR2 FYNNEI. There are 13 residues in the CDR3. CDR3 DNA: TGTGCCAGCAGTGAAGCGGTAGTGGGCGGCTACACCTTC. It translates to CASSEAVVGGYTF.

This chain uses TRBV19 with TRBJ1-1, with 10 bases lining up with TRBD1. This CDR3 is built from 15 residues. The trim removed 7 bases at V and 3 bases at J, leaving 8 bases unmatched. CDR1 is LNHDA, CDR2 SQIVND, per germline (reference sequence). The CDR3 nucleotides read TGTGCCAGTACCGGGACAGGGGAGTTTGACACTGAAGCTTTCTTT. Its translation is CASTGTGEFDTEAFF.

The chain couples TRBV7-9 to TRBJ1-1; a weak D match, TRBD1 (6 bases). The length of the CDR3 is 16 residues. Trimming took off 2 bases at V and 7 bases at J, with 20 bases between the two ends. Germline V gene sequence: CDR1 SEHNR, CDR2 FQNEAQ (reference sequence). CDR3 region: CASSLTSGGAFLEAFF. In DNA, the CDR3 is TGTGCCAGCAGCTTAACCTCCGGGGGGGCCTTCCTTGAAGCTTTCTTT.

CDR3 nucleotide sequence: TGTGCCAGCAGCTTAGTGGGGGGTGGGGTCGTTCAGCCCCAGCATTTT. Translated: CASSLVGGGVVQPQHF. J is TRBJ1-5 and V is TRBV7-2; tentatively, D is TRBD1 (5 bases). Germline V gene lookup returns CDR1 SGHTA and CDR2 FQGNSA. The CDR3 is 16 residues long. The V end was cut by 1 base, the J end by 6 bases, with 16 bases between.

The chain combines TRBV7-8 with TRBJ1-3, with D uncertain. The CDR3 is 16 residues long. Germline loops: CDR1 SGHVS, CDR2 FQNEAQ. Trimming left V 5 bases short and J 0 bases short, with 14 bases between. CDR3 DNA: TGTGCCAGCAGCATCGGCTCGCGGAGCTCTGGAAACACCATATATTTT. It encodes CASSIGSRSSGNTIYF.

The rearrangement joins TRBV5-4 to TRBJ2-1; D perhaps matches TRBD1 (5 bases). V gave up 4 bases and J gave up 0 bases, with 14 bases separating them. This CDR3 spans 16 amino acids. Germline lookup yields CDR1 SGHNT and CDR2 YYREEE (reference sequence). The CDR3 nucleotides read TGTGCCAGCAGCCCCCAGGGTCGGAGCTCCTACAATGAGCAGTTCTTC. This gives the protein CASSPQGRSSYNEQFF.

This clone was seen a handful of times. The V call is TRBV9, the J call TRBJ1-5, with D perhaps TRBD1 (6 bases). Trimming took 4 bases from V and 0 from J, leaving 14 bases between them. This CDR3 is built from 16 residues. Germline V lookup: CDR1 SGDLS, CDR2 YYNGEE. CDR3 DNA: TGTGCCAGCAGCCATCGGACAGATTATAGCAATCAGCCCCAGCATTTT. Encoded protein: CASSHRTDYSNQPQHF.

For the CDR3, the DNA is TGTGCCAGCACCACCCTAGGGGCAGTCGGCCAAGAGACCCAGTACTTC. It encodes CASTTLGAVGQETQYF. The genes are TRBV7-9 and TRBJ2-5, with a weak D call TRBD1 (5 bases). Looked up from germline, CDR1 is SEHNR and CDR2 is FQNEAQ (reference sequence). The ends were cut back, 7 bases at V and 1 base at J, with 19 bases in the middle. The CDR3 has 16 residues. The complete variable domain, with remaining parts taken from reference TRBV7-9 and TRBJ2-5, reads DTGVSQNPRHKITKRGQNVTFRCDPISEHNRLYWYRQTLGQGPEFLTYFQNEAQLEKSRLLSDRFSAERPKGSFSTLEIQRTEQGDSAMYLCASTTLGAVGQETQYFGPGTRLLVL.

The chain links TRBV4-3 to TRBJ2-1, with TRBD2 matching over 13 bases. After removal of 4 bases from V and 12 bases from J, the junction contained 15 bases not matched to a gene. CDR3 size: 17 residues. The germline CDR1 and CDR2 sequences are LGHNA and YSLEER. The CDR3 protein is CASSPRGTSGVYLGQFF. DNA for the CDR3: TGCGCCAGCAGCCCTCGAGGGACTAGCGGGGTTTATCTGGGGCAGTTCTTC.

The genes are TRBV10-2 and TRBJ2-1; possible D gene TRBD2, 6 bases. V dropped 6 bases and J dropped 0 bases, with 24 bases sitting between them. CDR3 length: 19 residues. Germline V gene sequence: CDR1 WSHSY, CDR2 SAAADI. The CDR3 DNA reads TGCGCCAGCAGGGGGGGTGGGGGAGCGTACGATAGCTCCTACAATGAGCAGTTCTTC. Its protein is CASRGGGGAYDSSYNEQFF.

DNA for the CDR3: TGTGCCAGCAGCACCGCCTTTACAGGGCTTAAGAACACTGAAGCTTTCTTT. Translating it yields CASSTAFTGLKNTEAFF. The chain employs TRBV7-6 and TRBJ1-1, with D possibly being TRBD1 (6 bases). With 5 bases removed from V and 1 base from J, the gap between germline ends came to 20 bases. This CDR3 has 17 amino acids. CDR1 is SGHVS and CDR2 is FNYEAQ in the germline V gene. Together with reference TRBV7-6 and TRBJ1-1, the CDR3 gives the full variable domain: GAGVSQSPRYKVTKRGQDVALRCDPISGHVSLYWYRQALGQGPEFLTYFNYEAQQDKSGLPNDRFSAERPEGSISTLTIQRTEQRDSAMYRCASSTAFTGLKNTEAFFGQGTRLTVV.

The rearrangement joins TRBV29-1 to TRBJ2-5, with no clear D. Trimming pared 8 bases from V and 1 base from J, leaving 14 bases between. Germline V gives CDR1 SQVTM, CDR2 ANQGSEA. The CDR3 runs to 13 residues. CDR3: CSSRSQIQETQYF. The DNA of the CDR3 is TGCAGCTCGCGGTCCCAGATCCAAGAGACCCAGTACTTC. The variable domain in full, with the rest retrieved from reference TRBV29-1 and TRBJ2-5, is SAVISQKPSRDICQRGTSLTIQCQVDSQVTMMFWYRQQPGQSLTLIATANQGSEATYESGFVIDKFPISRPNLTFSTLTVSNMSPEDSSIYLCSSRSQIQETQYFGPGTRLLVL.

The chain combines TRBV28 with TRBJ2-3; 9 bases are shared with TRBD2. V trimming: 3 bases; J trimming: 2 bases; junction bases outside the gene matches: 3. Germline V gene sequence: CDR1 MDHEN, CDR2 SYDVKM. CDR3 length equals 15 residues. The CDR3 DNA reads TGTGCCAGCAGTTTTGCGGGGGGGATCACAGATACGCAGTATTTT. Protein product: CASSFAGGITDTQYF.

The chain carries TRBV27 and TRBJ1-5; possible D gene TRBD1, 5 bases. Germline V CDR1 and CDR2: MNHEY, SMNVEV (reference sequence). This CDR3 region has 13 residues. Trimming left V 4 bases short and J 6 bases short, with 10 bases between. The CDR3 sequence: CASSSGVLQPQHF. The CDR3 DNA sequence: TGTGCCAGCAGTTCGGGGGTACTTCAGCCCCAGCATTTT.